Listed here are 11 T cell receptor beta chains from one sample, sequenced in a study of OX40 agonist ivuxolimab in advanced cancers. TCRdb keeps only in-frame clones here, not all; method: immunoSEQ multiplex PCR. This table has 55,000 to 70,000 clones, 70% to 90% appearing once. The material sequenced was CD4+ or CD8+ T cells sorted from blood, taken in a trial of the OX40 agonist ivuxolimab. The receptors stem from an adult with an advanced solid tumor such as melanoma, head and neck, liver or kidney cancer.

The chain employs TRBV19 and TRBJ2-1; 8 bases map to TRBD2. The CDR3 totals 17 residues. V trimming: 1 base; J trimming: 4 bases; junction bases outside the gene matches: 9. Germline V lookup: CDR1 LNHDA, CDR2 SQIVND (reference sequence). CDR3 nucleotide sequence: TGTGCCAGTAGTATAGGGACCCAGCGGGAGTCGTACAATGAGCAGTTCTTC. Encoded protein: CASSIGTQRESYNEQFF.

This chain connects TRBV28 to TRBJ2-7, with 8 bases identical to TRBD2. Trimming removed 5 bases from V and 5 bases from J; junction bases left unmatched: 8. The CDR3 has 14 amino acids. Per the germline V gene, CDR1 is MDHEN and CDR2 is SYDVKM. Here the CDR3 reads CASSDPGGADEQYF. The CDR3 nucleotides are TGTGCCAGCAGTGACCCGGGGGGGGCGGACGAGCAGTACTTC.

The chain uses TRBV6-8 and TRBJ1-5; tentative D call: TRBD1 (6 bases). V lost 5 bases to trimming and J lost 4 bases, with 12 bases between them. This CDR3 has 14 amino acids. Germline V gene data show CDR1 as MNHGY and CDR2 as SAAAGT. Written as DNA, the CDR3 is TGTGCCAGCAGTCGGACAGTTTCAAATCAGCCCCAGCATTTT. It encodes CASSRTVSNQPQHF.

The CDR3 region is CASSILLAATYNEQFF. CDR3 nucleotides: TGTGCCAGTAGTATACTACTAGCGGCTACCTACAATGAGCAGTTCTTC. This chain connects TRBV19 to TRBJ2-1, with TRBD2 matching 8 bases. The germline CDR1 and CDR2 sequences are LNHDA and SQIVND (reference sequence). The CDR3 extends over 16 amino acids. V lost 2 bases, J lost 2 bases, and 5 bases stayed unmatched.

The rearrangement links TRBV7-3 to TRBJ2-1; tentative D call: TRBD2 (6 bases). This CDR3 is built from 13 residues. CDR1 SGHTA and CDR2 FQGTGA come from the germline V gene. Trimming took off 5 bases at V and 3 bases at J, with 8 bases between the two ends. Here the CDR3 reads CASSATSYNEQFF. Here the CDR3 DNA reads TGTGCCAGCAGCGCGACTAGCTACAATGAGCAGTTCTTC.

This chain uses TRBV27 with TRBJ2-7; TRBD1 might be the D (6 bases). The CDR3 runs to 13 residues. The V gene lost 6 bases and the J gene lost 1 base, with 10 bases spanning the gap. CDR1 is MNHEY, CDR2 SMNVEV, per germline (reference sequence). CDR3 sequence: CASRSDRSYEQYF. The CDR3 bases are TGTGCCAGCAGGTCGGACAGATCCTACGAGCAGTACTTC.

This rearrangement joins TRBV5-1 to TRBJ2-7; D perhaps matches TRBD1 (5 bases). The germline CDR1 and CDR2 sequences are SGHRS and YFSETQ. Trimming stripped 5 bases from V and 5 bases from J, with 17 bases between. CDR3 length: 14 residues. CDR3 loop: CASRDRTDSHEQYF. The CDR3 DNA follows: TGCGCCAGCAGAGACCGAACCGACAGCCACGAGCAGTACTTC.

V is TRBV11-3 and J is TRBJ2-7; the D gene is possibly TRBD2 (6 bases). The CDR3 sequence is 16 residues long. Germline CDR1 reads SGHNT; CDR2 reads YENEEA. The germline V and J ends were trimmed by 5 bases and 3 bases, with 20 bases remaining between them. CDR3 protein: CASSLGGGRTIYEQYF. The DNA of the CDR3 is TGTGCCAGCAGCCTCGGGGGAGGCAGAACGATCTACGAGCAGTACTTC.

Here the CDR3 reads CASSSFGGVSNTGELFF. The CDR3 DNA follows: TGTGCCAGCAGCTCTTTCGGCGGCGTCTCGAACACCGGGGAGCTGTTTTTT. The genes are TRBV11-1 and TRBJ2-2; D gene unclear. The CDR3 spans 17 residues. CDR1 is SGHAT and CDR2 is FQDESV in the germline V gene (reference sequence). Trimming took off 4 bases at V and 0 bases at J, with 15 bases between the two ends.

CDR3: CASSSSGGAGNEQYF. The CDR3 nucleotides are TGTGCCAGCAGTTCCTCAGGGGGCGCTGGCAACGAGCAGTACTTC. The genes are TRBV27 and TRBJ2-7; 8 bases match TRBD1. Germline CDR1 MNHEY, CDR2 SMNVEV (reference sequence). The CDR3 totals 15 residues. V was pared by 4 bases and J by 5 bases, with 10 bases of the junction left unmatched.

This clone was observed once. The chain links TRBV10-3 to TRBJ2-1, with TRBD2 matching over 7 bases. V lost 6 bases, J lost 10 bases, and 9 bases stayed unmatched. CDR1 and CDR2 from the germline V gene are ENHRY and SYGVKD. This CDR3 region has 13 residues. The CDR3 loop reads CAIRASGSGEQFF. CDR3 DNA sequence: TGTGCCATCAGGGCTAGCGGAAGTGGGGAGCAGTTCTTC.